This T cell receptor (beta chain) was observed in a study of CD8 T cells in Susac syndrome. CDR3 length equals 16 residues. V shed 0 bases and J shed 5 bases, with 13 bases lying between them. Germline V lookup: CDR1 LGHNA, CDR2 YNFKEQ. The RNA input was about 0.5 to 1 ug, and it was reverse transcribed with random hexamers. It was immunoSEQ multiplex PCR that amplified TCR beta CDR3 across 54 Vbeta and 13 Jbeta. TCRdb analysed the immunoSEQ multiplex PCR reads with MiXCR anew, one entry per CDR3 protein. The table includes approximately 170,000 distinct CDR3 sequences, just over 90% detected once. It was negative isolation that provided the CD8+ and CD4+ T cells, whereas TEMRA cells were enriched by FACS.

The sequencing input was CD4+ T cells from PBMCs. This sequence joins TRBV4-2 and TRBJ1-4, with no clear D. This receptor was taken from a human donor in good health. Written as DNA, the CDR3 is TGTGCCAGCAGCCAAGATCCGCCAGGCACGAATGAAAAACTGTTTTTT. This encodes CASSQDPPGTNEKLFF.